A single sample gave rise to the 6 T cell receptor beta chains below, sequenced in a study of human T cells and chemical hapten exposure. Stated time point: patch test 1, 2 weeks after DPC sensitization. The treatment: therapeutic diphenylcyclopropenone sensitization with weekly scalp DPC. TCRdb itself ran the RACE reads through MiXCR, one entry per CDR3 protein. This sample has 350,000 or so distinct CDR3 sequences; roughly 6.9% occur once, and the top ten carry 8% to 9%. This material consisted of whole blood, taken in connection with sensitization to the hapten diphenylcyclopropenone (DPC). The receptors here all came from a woman between 18 and 30 years old with alopecia areata. Some clones in this sample may be carry-over from other donors' samples.

This clonotype was seen at least ten times. V usage is TRBV12-3 or TRBV12-4 and J usage is TRBJ2-7, with D possibly TRBD1 on 6 matching bases. The V end was cut by 5 bases, the J end by 6 bases, with 11 bases between. The CDR3 contains 12 residues. The DNA for the CDR3 is TGTGCCAGCAGTCTTCAGGGGTTCGAGCAGTACTTC. Amino acid sequence: CASSLQGFEQYF.

This clonotype was seen many times. The J gene is TRBJ2-3, the V gene TRBV11-2; D remains ambiguous. The ends were cut back, 5 bases at V and 3 bases at J, with 12 bases in the middle. Looked up from germline, CDR1 is SGHAT and CDR2 is FQNNGV. The CDR3 extends over 14 amino acids. The CDR3 sequence is CASSTITETDTQYF. CDR3 bases: TGTGCCAGCAGCACCATAACGGAAACAGATACGCAGTATTTT. The full variable domain, with the rest looked up from reference TRBV11-2 and TRBJ2-3, is EAGVAQSPRYKIIEKRQSVAFWCNPISGHATLYWYQQILGQGPKLLIQFQNNGVVDDSQLPKDRFSAERLKGVDSTLKIQPAKLEDSAVYLCASSTITETDTQYFGPGTRLTVL.

This clonotype was observed a few times. The gene calls are TRBV9 and TRBJ2-1; D remains ambiguous. This CDR3 has 14 amino acids. Germline values: CDR1 SGDLS, CDR2 YYNGEE. The V end lost 0 bases, the J end lost 5 bases, and 9 bases lay between the germline ends. The CDR3 sequence: CASSVDSGDNEQFF. DNA of the CDR3: TGTGCCAGCAGCGTAGACTCCGGCGACAATGAGCAGTTCTTC.

In its sample, this clonotype was seen many times. The chain joins TRBV12-3 or TRBV12-4 to TRBJ1-2; D ambiguous. V lost 0 bases and J lost 7, with 18 bases in between. There are 16 residues in the CDR3. CDR3 protein: CASSLAAVTLIGGYTF. In nucleotides, the CDR3 is TGTGCCAGCAGTTTAGCTGCAGTAACCCTAATAGGTGGCTACACCTTC.

This clonotype showed up many times. This rearrangement joins TRBV7-2 to TRBJ2-1; 7 nucleotides match TRBD1. CDR3 length: 16 amino acids. Germline V CDR1 and CDR2: SGHTA, FQGNSA. V was pared by 0 bases and J by 2 bases, with 4 bases of the junction left unmatched. The CDR3 sequence is CASSLARQGAYNEQFF. The DNA for the CDR3 is TGTGCCAGCAGCTTAGCGCGGCAGGGGGCCTACAATGAGCAGTTCTTC.

This clonotype was found a few times. This chain joins TRBV24-1 and TRBJ2-2; TRBD2 might be the D (6 bases). CDR3 length: 14 amino acids. In germline, CDR1 is KGHDR, CDR2 SFDVKD. V shed 3 bases and J shed 6 bases, with 10 bases lying between them. CDR3 protein: CATSDPGGAGELFF. The CDR3 nucleotides read TGTGCCACCAGTGATCCCGGCGGGGCCGGGGAGCTGTTTTTT.